This T cell receptor (beta chain) emerged from a study of OX40 agonist ivuxolimab in advanced cancers. Study-wide context: Checkpoint inhibitors had been given previously to around 38% of patients. General study results and limits: Individuals who were partial responders at 0.1-3.0 mg/kg had clonal expansion that ranked among the lowest. Relative to CD4+, CD8+ T cells held more expanded clones on average.

Worth noting for this clone: Its antigen is currently unknown.

At cycle 4 day 1, cycle 7 day 1, and baseline, blood was sampled. Assay: immunoSEQ multiplex PCR; the TCRdb copy retains only in-frame clones and omits some. The sample consists of 70,000 to 90,000 clones, under 95% of them appearing once. This clonotype was obtained from an adult with an advanced solid tumor such as melanoma, head and neck, liver or kidney cancer. The specimen comprised CD4+ or CD8+ T cells sorted from blood, sampled in a trial of the OX40 agonist ivuxolimab.

The CDR3 DNA reads TGTGCCTGCGGGGGAAGGGCCACAGATACGCAGTATTTT. Translating gives CACGGRATDTQYF. The chain links TRBV27 to TRBJ2-3, with 7 positions matching TRBD2. The ends lost 11 bases at V and 2 bases at J; junction bases unmatched: 7. This CDR3 is built from 13 residues. The germline V gene encodes CDR1 MNHEY and CDR2 SMNVEV (reference sequence).